The T cell receptor (beta chain) under discussion was sequenced for a study of T cell responses to AZD1222 COVID-19 vaccine. The repertoire was sequenced with immunoSEQ multiplex PCR; TCRdb's copy has only in-frame clones and lacks some. The table records around 100,000 clones, around nine tenths of them present only once. V lost 4 bases to trimming and J lost 7 bases, with 11 bases between them. The CDR3 runs 13 residues. The germline V gene has CDR1 LNHDA and CDR2 SQIVND (reference sequence). The gene calls are TRBV19 and TRBJ2-1; D ambiguous. This specimen consisted of peripheral blood, obtained on day 0 of AZD1222 vaccination. This TCR came from an adult in good health. CDR3 residues: CASSTQIGNEQFF. The CDR3 DNA follows: TGTGCCAGTAGTACACAGATAGGAAATGAGCAGTTCTTC.